This T cell receptor beta chain was captured in a study of blood T cells in healthy people across ages. This CDR3 region has 14 residues. CDR1 is MDHEN and CDR2 is SYDVKM in the germline V gene. Using a J-beta primer mix together with a sample-barcoded 5' primer, a second PCR was run for roughly 6 to 12 cycles. TCRdb fed the 5' RACE reads into MiXCR, producing one record per CDR3 protein. Among about 1,000,000 distinct CDR3 sequences listed, 40% to 45% were seen once. General study findings and limits: Roughly linear declines in TCR beta diversity per million T cells occurred with age.

This clonotype has a handful of counts. Its target is unknown. Input material: blood. The receptor was isolated from a woman aged 55-69 years in good health. This chain connects TRBV28 to TRBJ2-4; D possibly corresponds to TRBD2 (6 bases). Gene TRBJ2-7 matches the end of the DNA better, so the J call may be wrong. The CDR3 DNA reads TGTGCCAGCAGTCCCTCCAGGGACTCTCGCGAGCAGTACTTC. Translation gives CASSPSRDSREQYF.